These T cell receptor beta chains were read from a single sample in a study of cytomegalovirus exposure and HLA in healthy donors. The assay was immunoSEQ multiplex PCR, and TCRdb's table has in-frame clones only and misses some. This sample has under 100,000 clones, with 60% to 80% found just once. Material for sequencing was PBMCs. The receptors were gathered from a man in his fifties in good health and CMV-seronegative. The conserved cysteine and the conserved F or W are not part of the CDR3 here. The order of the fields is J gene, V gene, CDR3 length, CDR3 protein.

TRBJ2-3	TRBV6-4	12	ASSASGGTDTQY
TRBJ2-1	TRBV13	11	ASSPGLPNEQF
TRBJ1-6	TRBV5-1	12	ASSIRRDNSPLH
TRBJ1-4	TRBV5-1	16	ASSLNPQFQATNEKLF
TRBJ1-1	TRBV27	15	ASSLVKSAGNLPEAF
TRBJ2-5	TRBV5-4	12	ASSLETGFRGQY
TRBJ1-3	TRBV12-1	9	ACLRGHTIY
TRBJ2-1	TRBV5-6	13	ATMGLAGGFNEQF
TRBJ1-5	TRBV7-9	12	AASGAEGNQPQH
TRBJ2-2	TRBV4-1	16	ASSQGRRGALNTGELF